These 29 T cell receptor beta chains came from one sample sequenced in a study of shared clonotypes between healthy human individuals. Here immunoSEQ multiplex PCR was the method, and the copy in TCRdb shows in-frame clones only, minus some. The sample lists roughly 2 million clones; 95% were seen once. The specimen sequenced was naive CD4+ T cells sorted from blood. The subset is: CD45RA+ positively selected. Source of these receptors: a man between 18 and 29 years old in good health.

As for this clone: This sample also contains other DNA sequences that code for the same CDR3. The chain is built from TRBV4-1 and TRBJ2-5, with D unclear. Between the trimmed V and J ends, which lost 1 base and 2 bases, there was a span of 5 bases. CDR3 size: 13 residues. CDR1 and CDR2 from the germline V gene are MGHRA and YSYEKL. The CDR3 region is CASSQGLQETQYF. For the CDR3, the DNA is TGCGCCAGCAGCCAAGGCTTACAAGAGACCCAGTACTTC.

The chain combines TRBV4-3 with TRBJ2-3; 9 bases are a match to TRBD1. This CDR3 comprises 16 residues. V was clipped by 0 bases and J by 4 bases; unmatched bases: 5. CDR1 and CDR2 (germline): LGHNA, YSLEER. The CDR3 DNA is TGCGCCAGCAGCCAAGAGGGACAGGGCTTGTCAGATACGCAGTATTTT. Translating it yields CASSQEGQGLSDTQYF.

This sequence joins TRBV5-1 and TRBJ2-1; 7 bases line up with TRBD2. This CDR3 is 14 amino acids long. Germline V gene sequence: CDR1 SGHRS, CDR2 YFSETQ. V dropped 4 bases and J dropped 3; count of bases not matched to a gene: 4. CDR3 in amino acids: CASSAGDFYNEQFF. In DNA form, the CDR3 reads TGCGCCAGCAGCGCGGGGGATTTCTACAATGAGCAGTTCTTC.

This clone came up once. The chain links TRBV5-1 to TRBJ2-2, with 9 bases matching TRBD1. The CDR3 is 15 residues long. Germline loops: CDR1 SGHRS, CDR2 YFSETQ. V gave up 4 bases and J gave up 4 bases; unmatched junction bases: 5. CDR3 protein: CASSPGTGTTGELFF. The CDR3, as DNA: TGCGCCAGCAGCCCCGGGACAGGGACCACCGGGGAGCTGTTTTTT.

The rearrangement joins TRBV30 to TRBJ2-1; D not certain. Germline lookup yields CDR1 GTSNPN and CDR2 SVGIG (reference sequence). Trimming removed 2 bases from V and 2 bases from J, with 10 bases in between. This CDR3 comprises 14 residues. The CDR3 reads CAWSSGFAYNEQFF. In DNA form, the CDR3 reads TGTGCCTGGAGTTCTGGGTTCGCCTACAATGAGCAGTTCTTC.

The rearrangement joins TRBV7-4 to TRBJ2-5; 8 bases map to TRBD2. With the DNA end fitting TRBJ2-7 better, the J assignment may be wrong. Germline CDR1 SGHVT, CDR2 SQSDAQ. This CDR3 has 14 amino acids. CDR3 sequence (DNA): TGTGCCAGCAGCTTACGAGCGGGAGTTGCCGAGCAGTACTTC. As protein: CASSLRAGVAEQYF.

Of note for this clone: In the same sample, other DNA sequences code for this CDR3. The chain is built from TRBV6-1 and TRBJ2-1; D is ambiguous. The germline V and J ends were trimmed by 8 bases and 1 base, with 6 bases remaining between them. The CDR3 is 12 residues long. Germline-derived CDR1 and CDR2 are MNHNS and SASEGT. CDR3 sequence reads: CASSLSYNEQFF. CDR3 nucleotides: TGTGCCAGCTCGCTTTCCTACAATGAGCAGTTCTTC.

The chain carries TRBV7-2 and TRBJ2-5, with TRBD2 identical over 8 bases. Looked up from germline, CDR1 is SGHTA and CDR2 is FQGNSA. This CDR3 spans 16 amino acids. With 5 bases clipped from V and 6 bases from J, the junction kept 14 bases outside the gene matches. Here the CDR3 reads CASSPRLSGGAQTQYF. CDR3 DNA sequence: TGTGCCAGCAGCCCGCGTTTAAGCGGGGGCGCCCAGACCCAGTACTTC. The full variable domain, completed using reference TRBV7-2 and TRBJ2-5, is GAGVSQSPSNKVTEKGKDVELRCDPISGHTALYWYRQSLGQGLEFLIYFQGNSAPDKSGLPSDRFSAERTGGSVSTLTIQRTQQEDSAVYLCASSPRLSGGAQTQYFGPGTRLLVL.

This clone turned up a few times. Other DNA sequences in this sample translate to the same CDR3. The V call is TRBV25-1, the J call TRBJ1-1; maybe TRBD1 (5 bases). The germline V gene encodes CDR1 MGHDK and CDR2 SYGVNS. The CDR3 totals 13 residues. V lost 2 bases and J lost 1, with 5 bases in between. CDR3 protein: CASSEQGNTEAFF. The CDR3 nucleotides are TGTGCCAGCAGTGAACAGGGGAACACTGAAGCTTTCTTT.

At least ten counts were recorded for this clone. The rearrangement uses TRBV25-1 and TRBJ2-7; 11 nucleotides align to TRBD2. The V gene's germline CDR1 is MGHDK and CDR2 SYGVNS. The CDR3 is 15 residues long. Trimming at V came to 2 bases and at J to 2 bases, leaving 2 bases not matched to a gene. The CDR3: CASSETSGRPYEQYF. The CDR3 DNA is TGTGCCAGCAGTGAAACTAGCGGGAGACCCTACGAGCAGTACTTC.

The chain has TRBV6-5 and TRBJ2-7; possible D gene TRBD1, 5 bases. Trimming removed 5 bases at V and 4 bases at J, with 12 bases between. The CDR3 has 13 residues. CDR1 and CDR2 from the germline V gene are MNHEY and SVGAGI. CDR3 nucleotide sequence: TGTGCCAGCAGTCGGAAGACAGAATACGAGCAGTACTTC. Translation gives CASSRKTEYEQYF.

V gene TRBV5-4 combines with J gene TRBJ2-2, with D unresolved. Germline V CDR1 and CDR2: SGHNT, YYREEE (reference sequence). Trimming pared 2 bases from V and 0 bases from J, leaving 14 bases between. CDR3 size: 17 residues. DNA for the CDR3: TGTGCCAGCAGCTTTGGGTTTTCGGGCTCGAACACCGGGGAGCTGTTTTTT. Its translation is CASSFGFSGSNTGELFF.

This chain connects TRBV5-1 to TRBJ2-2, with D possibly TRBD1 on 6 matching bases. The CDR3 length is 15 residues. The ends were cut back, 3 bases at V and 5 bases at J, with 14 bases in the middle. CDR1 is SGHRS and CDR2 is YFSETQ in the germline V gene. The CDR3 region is CASSSGTGTTGELFF. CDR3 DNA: TGCGCCAGCAGCTCAGGTACAGGGACGACCGGGGAGCTGTTTTTT.

The CDR3 DNA is TGTGCCTGCCTCAGAGGGCTTCCGGGCGAAAAACTGTTTTTT. Its translation: CACLRGLPGEKLFF. This rearrangement joins TRBV30 to TRBJ1-4, with D unclear. The CDR3 consists of 14 residues. CDR1 is GTSNPN, CDR2 SVGIG, per germline (reference sequence). With 6 bases removed from V and 8 bases from J, the gap between germline ends came to 19 bases.

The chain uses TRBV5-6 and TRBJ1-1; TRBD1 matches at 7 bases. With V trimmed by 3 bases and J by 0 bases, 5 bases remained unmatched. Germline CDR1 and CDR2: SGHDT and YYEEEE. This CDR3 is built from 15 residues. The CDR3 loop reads CASSYGQVMNTEAFF. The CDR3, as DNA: TGTGCCAGCAGCTACGGACAGGTTATGAACACTGAAGCTTTCTTT.

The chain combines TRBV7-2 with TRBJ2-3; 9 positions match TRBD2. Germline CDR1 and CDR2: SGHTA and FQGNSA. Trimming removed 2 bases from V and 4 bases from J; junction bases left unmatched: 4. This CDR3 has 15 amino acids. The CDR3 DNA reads TGTGCCAGCAGCTTACGGCGGGGGGGTTCAGATACGCAGTATTTT. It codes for CASSLRRGGSDTQYF.

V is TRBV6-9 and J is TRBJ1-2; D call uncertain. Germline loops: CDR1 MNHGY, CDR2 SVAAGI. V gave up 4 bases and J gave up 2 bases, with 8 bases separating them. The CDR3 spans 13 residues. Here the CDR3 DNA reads TGTGCCAGCAGTTGGAGGGTAAACTATGGCTACACCTTC. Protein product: CASSWRVNYGYTF.

CDR3 residues: CASSVTSTSTDTQYF. The CDR3 region has the DNA TGTGCCAGCAGCGTAACGTCGACTAGCACAGATACGCAGTATTTT. V and J are TRBV9 and TRBJ2-3; no reliable D call. The V end was cut by 1 base, the J end by 0 bases, with 9 bases between. CDR1 SGDLS and CDR2 YYNGEE come from the germline V gene. This CDR3 is built from 15 residues.

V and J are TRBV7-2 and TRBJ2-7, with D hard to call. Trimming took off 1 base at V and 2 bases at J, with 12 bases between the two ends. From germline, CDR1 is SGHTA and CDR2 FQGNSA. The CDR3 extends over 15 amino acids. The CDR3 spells CASSLVGKTTYEQYF. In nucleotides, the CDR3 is TGTGCCAGCAGCTTAGTAGGCAAAACCACCTACGAGCAGTACTTC.

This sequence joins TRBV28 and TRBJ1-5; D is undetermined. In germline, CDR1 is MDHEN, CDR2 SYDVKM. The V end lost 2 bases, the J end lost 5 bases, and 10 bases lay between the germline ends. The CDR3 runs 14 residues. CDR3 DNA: TGTGCCAGCAGTTTAGAGGCCGGCTATCAGCCCCAGCATTTT. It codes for CASSLEAGYQPQHF.

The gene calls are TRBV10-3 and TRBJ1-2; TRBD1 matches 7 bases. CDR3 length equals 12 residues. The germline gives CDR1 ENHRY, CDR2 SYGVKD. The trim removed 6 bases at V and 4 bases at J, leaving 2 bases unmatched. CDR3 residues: CAIRTGVYGYTF. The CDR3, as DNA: TGTGCCATCAGAACAGGGGTCTATGGCTACACCTTC.

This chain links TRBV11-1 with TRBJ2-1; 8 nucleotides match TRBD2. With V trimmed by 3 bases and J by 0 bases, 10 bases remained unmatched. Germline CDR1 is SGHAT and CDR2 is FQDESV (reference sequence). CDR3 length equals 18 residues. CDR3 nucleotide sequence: TGTGCCAGCAGCTTTCGGGCGGGGGGCCTGAGCTCCTACAATGAGCAGTTCTTC. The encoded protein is CASSFRAGGLSSYNEQFF.

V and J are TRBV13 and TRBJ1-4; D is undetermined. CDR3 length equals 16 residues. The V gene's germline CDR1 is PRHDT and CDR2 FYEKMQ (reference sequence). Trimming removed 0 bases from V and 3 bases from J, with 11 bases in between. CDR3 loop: CASSLGWVTANEKLFF. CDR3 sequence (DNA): TGTGCCAGCAGCTTAGGGTGGGTTACGGCTAATGAAAAACTGTTTTTT.

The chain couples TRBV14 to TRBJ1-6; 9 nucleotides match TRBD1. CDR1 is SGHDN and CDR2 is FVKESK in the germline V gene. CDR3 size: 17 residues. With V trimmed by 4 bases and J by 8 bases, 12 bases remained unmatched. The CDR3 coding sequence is TGTGCCAGCAGCCGGGGGTTGGGAAGACAGGGGGATTCACCCCTCCACTTT. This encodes CASSRGLGRQGDSPLHF.

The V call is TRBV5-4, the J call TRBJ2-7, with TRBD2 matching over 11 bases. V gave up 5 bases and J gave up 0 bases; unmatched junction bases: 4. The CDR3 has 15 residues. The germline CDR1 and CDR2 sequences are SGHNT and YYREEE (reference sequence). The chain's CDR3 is CASSSLAGASYEQYF. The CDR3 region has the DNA TGTGCCAGCAGTTCACTAGCGGGGGCCTCCTACGAGCAGTACTTC.

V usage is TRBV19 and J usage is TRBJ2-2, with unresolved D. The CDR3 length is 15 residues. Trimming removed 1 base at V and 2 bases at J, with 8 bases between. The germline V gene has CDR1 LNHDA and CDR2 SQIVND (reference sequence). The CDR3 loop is CASSIAGFNTGELFF. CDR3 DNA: TGTGCCAGTAGTATAGCGGGTTTCAACACCGGGGAGCTGTTTTTT.

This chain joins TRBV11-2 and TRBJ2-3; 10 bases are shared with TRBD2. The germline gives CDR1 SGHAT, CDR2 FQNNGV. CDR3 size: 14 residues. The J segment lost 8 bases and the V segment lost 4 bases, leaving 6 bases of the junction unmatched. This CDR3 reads CASSSAGGSGTQYF. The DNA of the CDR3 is TGTGCCAGCAGCTCAGCGGGGGGGTCGGGTACGCAGTATTTT.

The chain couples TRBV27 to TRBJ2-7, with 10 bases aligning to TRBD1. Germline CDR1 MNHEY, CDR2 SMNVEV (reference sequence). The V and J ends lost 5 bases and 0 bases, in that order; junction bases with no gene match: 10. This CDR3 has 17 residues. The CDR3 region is CASSANRGTGASYEQYF. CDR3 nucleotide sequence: TGTGCCAGCAGTGCCAACCGCGGGACAGGGGCCTCCTACGAGCAGTACTTC.

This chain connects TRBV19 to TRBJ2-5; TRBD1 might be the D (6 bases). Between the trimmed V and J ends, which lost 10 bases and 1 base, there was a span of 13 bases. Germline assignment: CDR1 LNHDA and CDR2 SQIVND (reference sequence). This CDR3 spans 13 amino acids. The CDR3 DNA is TGTGCCACCCGCAGGGGACCCCAAGAGACCCAGTACTTC. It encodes CATRRGPQETQYF.